The source of this T cell receptor (beta chain) is a study of metastatic and nonmetastatic thyroid tumors. On the study more broadly: Repertoires of blood and of tissue (tumor or nodule) from malignant and benign thyroid patients were compared. Study conclusions and caveats: For both blood and tumor, malignant thyroid tumors reportedly showed significantly higher TCR beta diversity than benign nodules did.

Looked up from germline, CDR1 is GTSNPN and CDR2 is SVGIG (reference sequence). The length of the CDR3 is 12 residues. Trimming removed 3 bases from V and 5 bases from J, with 11 bases in between. As originally analysed: The study took CDR3 differences across clinicopathological groups and made a distant-metastasis classifier for papillary thyroid cancer from them. TCRdb re-analyzed the PCR reads using MiXCR. The V and J calls were not made by the authors but by TCRdb's processing. The data show tens of thousands of clones, about a quarter seen once. Every patient underwent thyroid surgery untreated. This clone has ten or more counts. Antigen specificity is unknown.

The chain recombines TRBV30 with TRBJ2-7, with D uncertain. The source is a male donor with papillary thyroid cancer or a benign thyroid nodule (not recorded which). Some clones in this sample may be carry-over from other donors' samples. Source material: blood. The CDR3 here is CAWRPVRNEQYF. The CDR3 region has the DNA TGTGCCTGGAGGCCGGTTCGCAACGAGCAGTACTTC.